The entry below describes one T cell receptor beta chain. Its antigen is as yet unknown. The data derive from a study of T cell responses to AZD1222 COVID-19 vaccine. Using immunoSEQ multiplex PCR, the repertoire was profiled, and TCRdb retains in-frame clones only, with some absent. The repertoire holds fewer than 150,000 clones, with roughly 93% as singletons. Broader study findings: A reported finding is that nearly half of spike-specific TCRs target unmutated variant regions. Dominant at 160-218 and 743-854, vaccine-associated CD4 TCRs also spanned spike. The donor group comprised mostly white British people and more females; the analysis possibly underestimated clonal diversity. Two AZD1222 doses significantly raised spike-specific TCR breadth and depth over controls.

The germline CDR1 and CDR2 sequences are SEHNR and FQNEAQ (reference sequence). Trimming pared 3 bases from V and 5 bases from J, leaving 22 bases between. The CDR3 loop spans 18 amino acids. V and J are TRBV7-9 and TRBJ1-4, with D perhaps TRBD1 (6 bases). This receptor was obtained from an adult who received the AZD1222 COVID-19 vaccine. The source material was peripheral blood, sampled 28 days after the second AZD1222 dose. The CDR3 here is CASSFWPSQQGGNEKLFF. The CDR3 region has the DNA TGTGCCAGCAGCTTTTGGCCCTCCCAACAGGGCGGCAATGAAAAACTGTTTTTT.